This T cell receptor beta chain was observed in a study of shared clonotypes between healthy human individuals. This table comes from immunoSEQ multiplex PCR, and its TCRdb copy is limited to in-frame clones, with some not included. The table lists roughly 720,000 clones, about 90% of them singletons. This TCR derives from a man between 18 and 29 years old in good health. Some clones in this sample may be carry-over from other donors' samples. Input material: memory CD8+ T cells from PBMCs. Subset described: CD45RO+ cells pooled with CCR7-negative TemRA cells.

CDR3 bases: TGTGCCAGTGCCTGGAGGGTGGGTGAGCAGTTCTTC. This translates into CASAWRVGEQFF. The chain has TRBV19 and TRBJ2-1; tentatively, D is TRBD2 (6 bases). The CDR3 totals 12 residues. The V and J ends lost 8 bases and 9 bases respectively, with 14 bases between them. Germline loops: CDR1 LNHDA, CDR2 SQIVND (reference sequence).